The 10 T cell receptor beta chains listed next were all sequenced from one sample in a study of shared clonotypes between healthy human individuals (dated by TCRdb to 2019 to 2021). The library was prepared using the immunoSEQ multiplex PCR assay. TCRdb's version of the immuneACCESS table is confined to in-frame rearrangements and falls short of the full clone set. An unresolved V gene accounts for under half of the shortfall where checked; the remainder is of unknown origin. The sample has around 1,900,000 clones on record, 90% to 95% of them singletons. The ten largest make up 1.5% to 2% of the sample. CD8 naive samples consisted of CD45RO-negative cells that were positively selected for CCR7, yielding a CD45RA+CCR7+ population without TemRA cells. The source material was naive CD8+ T cells from PBMCs. This sample's cell subset or site label indicates: CD45RA+CCR7+. These receptors were collected from a man aged 18 to 30 in good health. Some clones in this sample may be carry-over from other donors' samples.

The chain uses TRBV27 and TRBJ2-7; D is ambiguous. CDR1 MNHEY and CDR2 SMNVEV come from the germline V gene (reference sequence). V was pared by 5 bases and J by 4 bases, with 15 bases between. The CDR3 extends over 14 amino acids. The CDR3 loop is CASSARVGGYEQYF. CDR3 sequence (DNA): TGTGCCAGCAGTGCCCGGGTAGGTGGGTACGAGCAGTACTTC.

The V call is TRBV27, the J call TRBJ2-7; 10 bases fit TRBD2. V was clipped by 3 bases and J by 9 bases; unmatched bases: 8. This CDR3 region has 14 residues. Germline values: CDR1 MNHEY, CDR2 SMNVEV (reference sequence). Here the CDR3 DNA reads TGTGCCAGCAGTTTGGGGACTAGCGATTATGGGCAGTACTTC. The encoded protein is CASSLGTSDYGQYF.

The J gene is TRBJ1-3, the V gene TRBV27, with D hard to call. The ends were cut back, 3 bases at V and 1 base at J, with 13 bases in the middle. The CDR3 extends over 16 amino acids. Germline V gives CDR1 MNHEY, CDR2 SMNVEV (reference sequence). CDR3 protein: CASSLSYGGSGNTIYF. CDR3 DNA sequence: TGTGCCAGCAGTTTGTCTTATGGCGGGTCTGGAAACACCATATATTTT.

V usage is TRBV7-9 and J usage is TRBJ2-7; no clear D. Germline CDR1 is SEHNR and CDR2 is FQNEAQ (reference sequence). Trimming removed 4 bases at V and 2 bases at J, with 9 bases between. The length of the CDR3 is 13 residues. CDR3 sequence reads: CASSSDPPYEQYF. The CDR3 bases are TGTGCCAGCAGCTCCGACCCGCCCTACGAGCAGTACTTC.

This chain uses TRBV10-2 with TRBJ2-3, with TRBD2 as a possible D gene (5 bases). Between the trimmed V and J ends, which lost 2 bases and 5 bases, there was a span of 14 bases. Per the germline V gene, CDR1 is WSHSY and CDR2 is SAAADI. This CDR3 is 15 amino acids long. The CDR3 protein is CASSEKRVIQDTQYF. The CDR3 bases are TGCGCCAGCAGTGAGAAGAGGGTCATTCAAGATACGCAGTATTTT.

This clone was detected only once. The CDR3 sequence is CATSHSAGGYEQYF. In DNA, the CDR3 is TGTGCCACCAGCCATTCCGCGGGCGGGTACGAGCAGTACTTC. The chain carries TRBV15 and TRBJ2-7, with D possibly matching TRBD2 (5 bases). The V end lost 5 bases, the J end lost 4 bases, and 15 bases lay between the germline ends. The germline V gene has CDR1 LNHNV and CDR2 YYDKDF (reference sequence). The length of the CDR3 is 14 residues.

The chain couples TRBV7-8 to TRBJ2-4; the D gene is possibly TRBD2 (6 bases). The CDR3 is 15 amino acids. V was clipped by 3 bases and J by 1 base, with 10 bases between them. Germline V CDR1 and CDR2: SGHVS, FQNEAQ. CDR3 sequence reads: CASSFGSGAKNIQYF. DNA of the CDR3: TGTGCCAGCAGCTTCGGGAGTGGTGCCAAAAACATTCAGTACTTC.

The chain has TRBV6-5 and TRBJ2-1; D is uncertain. The CDR3 loop spans 11 amino acids. Looked up from germline, CDR1 is MNHEY and CDR2 is SVGAGI. Trimming stripped 5 bases from V and 9 bases from J, with 8 bases between. DNA for the CDR3: TGTGCCAGCAGTCCCAACGGTGAGCAGTTCTTC. Translation gives CASSPNGEQFF.

J is TRBJ2-7 and V is TRBV6-6; D gene unclear. The V gene's germline CDR1 is MNHNY and CDR2 SVGAGI (reference sequence). The CDR3 consists of 12 residues. V gave up 6 bases and J gave up 5 bases, with 11 bases separating them. The CDR3 bases are TGTGCCAGCAGGGACGGCCAGGACGAGCAGTACTTC. Residues: CASRDGQDEQYF.

The CDR3 region has the DNA TGTGCCAGCAGCTTAGTGATCGGGACTAGAAGAACCGGGGAGCTGTTTTTT. Translated, it gives CASSLVIGTRRTGELFF. The rearrangement joins TRBV7-2 to TRBJ2-2; 8 positions match TRBD2. The V and J ends lost 1 base and 5 bases, in that order; junction bases with no gene match: 9. The CDR3 is 17 residues long. Germline CDR1 is SGHTA and CDR2 is FQGNSA.